The present entry profiles one T cell receptor beta chain with its context. Its antigen is currently unknown. The diagnostic colonoscopy in ulcerative colitis patients preceded any immunosuppressive treatment. This sample stems from a study of pediatric ulcerative colitis. Across the study: Ulcerative colitis patients had pancolitis or left-sided colitis, with confirming histology. General observations from the study: All ulcerative colitis patients, but no controls, carried a couple of rectal clonotypes.

Assay: immunoSEQ multiplex PCR; the TCRdb copy retains only in-frame clones and omits some. The data contain 30,000 to 45,000 clones, 75% to 90% of them singletons. The sequence was collected from a girl aged 5 to 17 with moderate ulcerative colitis. The sequenced material came from blood.

The CDR3: CASSLSAQPQHF. DNA for the CDR3: TGTGCCAGCAGTTTATCGGCTCAGCCCCAGCATTTT. The chain has TRBV28 and TRBJ1-5; the D is unclear. This CDR3 spans 12 amino acids. Germline V gene lookup returns CDR1 MDHEN and CDR2 SYDVKM. V was shortened by 1 base and J by 6 bases, with 4 bases between the two germline ends.